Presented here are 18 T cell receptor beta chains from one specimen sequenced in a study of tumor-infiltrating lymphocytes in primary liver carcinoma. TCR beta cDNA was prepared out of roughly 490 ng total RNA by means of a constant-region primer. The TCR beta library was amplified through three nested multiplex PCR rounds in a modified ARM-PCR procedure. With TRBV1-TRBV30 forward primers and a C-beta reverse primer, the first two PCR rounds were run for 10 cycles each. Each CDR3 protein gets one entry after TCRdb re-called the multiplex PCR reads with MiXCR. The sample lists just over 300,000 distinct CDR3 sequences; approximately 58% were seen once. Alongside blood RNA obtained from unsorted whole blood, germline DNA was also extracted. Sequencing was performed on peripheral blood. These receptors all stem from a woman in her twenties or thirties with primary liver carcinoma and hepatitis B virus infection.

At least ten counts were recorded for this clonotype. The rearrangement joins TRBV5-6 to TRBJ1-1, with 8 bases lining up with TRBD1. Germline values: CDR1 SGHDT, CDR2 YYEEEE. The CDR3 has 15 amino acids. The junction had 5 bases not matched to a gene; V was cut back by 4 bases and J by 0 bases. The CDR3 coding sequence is TGTGCCAGCAGCATAAAGACAGGGGTGAACACTGAAGCTTTCTTT. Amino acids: CASSIKTGVNTEAFF. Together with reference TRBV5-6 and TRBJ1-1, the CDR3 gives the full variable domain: DAGVTQSPTHLIKTRGQQVTLRCSPKSGHDTVSWYQQALGQGPQFIFQYYEEEERQRGNFPDRFSGHQFPNYSSELNVNALLLGDSALYLCASSIKTGVNTEAFFGQGTRLTVV.

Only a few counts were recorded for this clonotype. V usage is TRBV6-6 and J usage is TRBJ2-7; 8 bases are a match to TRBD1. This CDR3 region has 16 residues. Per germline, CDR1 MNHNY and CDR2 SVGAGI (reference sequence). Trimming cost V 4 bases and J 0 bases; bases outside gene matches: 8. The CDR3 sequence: CASSFLQGVSSYEQYF. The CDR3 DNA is TGTGCCAGCAGTTTCCTACAGGGGGTCAGCTCCTACGAGCAGTACTTC.

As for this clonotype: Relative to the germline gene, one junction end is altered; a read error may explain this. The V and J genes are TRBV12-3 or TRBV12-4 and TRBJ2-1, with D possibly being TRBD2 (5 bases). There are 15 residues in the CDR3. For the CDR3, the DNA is TGTGCCATCAGTCACGGGGTAGGGTCCTACAATGAGCAGTTCTTC. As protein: CAISHGVGSYNEQFF.

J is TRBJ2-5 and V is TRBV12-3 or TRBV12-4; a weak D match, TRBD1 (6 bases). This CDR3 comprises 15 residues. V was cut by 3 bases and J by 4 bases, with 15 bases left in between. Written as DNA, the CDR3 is TGTGCCAGCAGTTTCCGGGCTAGCAGGGGAGAGACCCAGTACTTC. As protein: CASSFRASRGETQYF.

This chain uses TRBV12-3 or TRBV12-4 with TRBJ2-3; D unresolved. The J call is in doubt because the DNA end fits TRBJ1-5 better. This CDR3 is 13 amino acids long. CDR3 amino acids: CASSLYWGDTQHF. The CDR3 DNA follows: TGTGCCAGCAGTTTATATTGGGGAGATACGCAGCATTTT.

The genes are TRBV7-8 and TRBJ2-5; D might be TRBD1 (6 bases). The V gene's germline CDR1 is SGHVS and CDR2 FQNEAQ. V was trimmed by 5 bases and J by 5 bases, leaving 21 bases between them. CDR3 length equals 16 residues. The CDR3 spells CASSPEDLGAWETQYF. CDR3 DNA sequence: TGTGCCAGCAGCCCCGAGGATCTGGGGGCGTGGGAGACCCAGTACTTC.

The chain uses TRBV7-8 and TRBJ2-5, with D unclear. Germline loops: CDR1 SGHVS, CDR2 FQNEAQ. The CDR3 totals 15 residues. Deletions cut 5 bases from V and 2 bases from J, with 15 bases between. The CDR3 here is CASSQSQAMQETQYF. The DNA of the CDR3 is TGTGCCAGCAGCCAATCTCAGGCAATGCAAGAGACCCAGTACTTC.

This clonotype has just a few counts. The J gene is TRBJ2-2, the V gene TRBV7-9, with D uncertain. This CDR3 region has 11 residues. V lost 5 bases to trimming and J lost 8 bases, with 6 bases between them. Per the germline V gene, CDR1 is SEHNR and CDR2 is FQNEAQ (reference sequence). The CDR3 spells CASSPAGELFF. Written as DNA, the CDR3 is TGTGCCAGCAGCCCCGCTGGGGAGCTGTTTTTT.

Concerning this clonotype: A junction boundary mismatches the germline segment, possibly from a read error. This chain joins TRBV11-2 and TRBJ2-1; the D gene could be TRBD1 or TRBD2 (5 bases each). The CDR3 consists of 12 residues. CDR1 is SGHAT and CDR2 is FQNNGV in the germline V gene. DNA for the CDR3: TGTGCCAACAGCTTCCTCAGAGGGGAACAGTTCTTC. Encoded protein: CANSFLRGEQFF.

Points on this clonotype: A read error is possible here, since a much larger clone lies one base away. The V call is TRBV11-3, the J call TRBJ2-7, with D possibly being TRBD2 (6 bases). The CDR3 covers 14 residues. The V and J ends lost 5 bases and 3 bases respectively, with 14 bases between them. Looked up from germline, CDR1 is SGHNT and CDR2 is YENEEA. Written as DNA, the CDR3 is TGTGCCAGCAGCACGACTAACGGGAGCTACGAGCAGTACTTC. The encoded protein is CASSTTNGSYEQYF.

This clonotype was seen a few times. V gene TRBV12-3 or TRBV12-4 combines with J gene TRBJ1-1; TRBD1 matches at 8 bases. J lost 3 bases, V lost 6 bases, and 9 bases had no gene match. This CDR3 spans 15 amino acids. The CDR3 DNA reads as TGTGCCAGCAGCCGGACAGGGTACTGGGACACTGAAGCTTTCTTT. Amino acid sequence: CASSRTGYWDTEAFF.

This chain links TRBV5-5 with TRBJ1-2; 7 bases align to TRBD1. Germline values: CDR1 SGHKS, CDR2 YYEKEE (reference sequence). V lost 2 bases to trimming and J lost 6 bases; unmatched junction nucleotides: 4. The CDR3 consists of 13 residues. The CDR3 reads CASSLTGDDGYTF. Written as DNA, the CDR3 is TGTGCCAGCAGCTTAACAGGGGACGATGGCTACACCTTC.

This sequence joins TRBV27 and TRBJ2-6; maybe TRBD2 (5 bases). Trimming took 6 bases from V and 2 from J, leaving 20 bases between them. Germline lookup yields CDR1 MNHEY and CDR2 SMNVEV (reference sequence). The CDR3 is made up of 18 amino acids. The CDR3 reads CASSTRDTRRTGANVLTF. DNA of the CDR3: TGTGCCAGCAGCACTCGAGATACCCGGAGGACTGGGGCCAACGTCCTGACTTTC.

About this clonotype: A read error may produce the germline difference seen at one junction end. CDR3 region: CASAWDIQHF. CDR3 sequence (DNA): TGTGCCAGCGCCTGGGACATTCAGCACTTC. The chain couples TRBV6-1 to TRBJ2-4, with a weak D call TRBD1 (6 bases). CDR3 length: 10 residues. From germline, CDR1 is MNHNS and CDR2 SASEGT.

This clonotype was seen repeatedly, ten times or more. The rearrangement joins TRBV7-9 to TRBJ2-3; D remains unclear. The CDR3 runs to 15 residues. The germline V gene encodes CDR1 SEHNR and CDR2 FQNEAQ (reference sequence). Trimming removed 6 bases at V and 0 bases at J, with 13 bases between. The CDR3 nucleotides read TGTGCCAGCAGACCTCACCACTTTAGCACAGATACGCAGTATTTT. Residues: CASRPHHFSTDTQYF.

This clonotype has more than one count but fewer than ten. The CDR3 region is CASSLQGTGELFF. CDR3 bases: TGTGCCAGCAGCCTACAGGGAACCGGGGAGCTGTTTTTT. This chain uses TRBV12-3 or TRBV12-4 with TRBJ2-2, with D perhaps matching TRBD1 (6 bases). This CDR3 comprises 13 residues. V gave up 6 bases and J gave up 5 bases, with 10 bases separating them.

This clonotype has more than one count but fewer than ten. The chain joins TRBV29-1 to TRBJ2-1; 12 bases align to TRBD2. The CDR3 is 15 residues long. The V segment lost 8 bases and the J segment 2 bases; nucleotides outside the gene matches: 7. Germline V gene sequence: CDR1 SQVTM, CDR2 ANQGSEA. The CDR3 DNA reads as TGCAGCATGACTAGCGGGAGTAGGGCCTACAATGAGCAGTTCTTC. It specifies CSMTSGSRAYNEQFF.

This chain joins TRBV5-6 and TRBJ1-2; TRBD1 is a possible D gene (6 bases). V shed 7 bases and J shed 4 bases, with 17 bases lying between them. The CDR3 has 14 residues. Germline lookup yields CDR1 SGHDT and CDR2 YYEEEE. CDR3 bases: TGTGCCAGCCAAGGAGGGGGAAAAGGCTATGGCTACACCTTC. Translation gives CASQGGGKGYGYTF.